A single sample gave rise to the 24 T cell receptor beta chains below, sequenced in a study of T cell responses to AZD1222 COVID-19 vaccine (dated by TCRdb to about 2021). What the time point label conveys for this sample: baseline before first vaccination. Libraries were prepared through the immunoSEQ multiplex PCR assay. This immuneACCESS table, as held by TCRdb, lists in-frame sequences with V and J called but not all clones. Of the missing ones, under half trace to an unresolved V gene in checked studies; the others have no known cause. This sample gives tens of thousands of clones in total; over 75% of them show up just once. The leading ten clones occupy 31% of the sample. This specimen was peripheral blood, taken on day 0 of AZD1222 vaccination. These receptors were taken from an adult in good health.

Here the CDR3 DNA reads TGTGCCAGCAGCCAAGCCGGGACAGCTGTGAACACTGAAGCTTTCTTT. Protein sequence: CASSQAGTAVNTEAFF. This chain connects TRBV4-2 to TRBJ1-1; 7 nucleotides agree with TRBD1. Trimming at V came to 1 base and at J to 0 bases, leaving 5 bases not matched to a gene. CDR1 and CDR2 from the germline V gene are LGHNA and YNFKEQ. This CDR3 has 16 amino acids.

This chain links TRBV9 with TRBJ2-1; 9 bases are shared with TRBD2. CDR1 SGDLS and CDR2 YYNGEE come from the germline V gene. After removal of 3 bases from V and 7 bases from J, the junction contained 14 bases not matched to a gene. The CDR3 runs 17 residues. Here the CDR3 DNA reads TGTGCCAGCAGCGCCCCCATGGCTAGCGGGACCTCTAATGAGCAGTTCTTC. Translated, it gives CASSAPMASGTSNEQFF.

The chain links TRBV5-1 to TRBJ2-5; D unclear. V was pared by 0 bases and J by 2 bases, with 8 bases between. The length of the CDR3 is 14 residues. The germline CDR1 and CDR2 sequences are SGHRS and YFSETQ. DNA of the CDR3: TGCGCCAGCAGCTTGGGTACAGTTCAAGAGACCCAGTACTTC. Its translation is CASSLGTVQETQYF.

The chain combines TRBV11-3 with TRBJ2-1, with TRBD2 identical over 10 bases. The germline gives CDR1 SGHNT, CDR2 YENEEA. V lost 0 bases to trimming and J lost 5 bases; unmatched junction nucleotides: 10. The CDR3 consists of 18 residues. The CDR3 reads CASSLDGSSGSLDNEQFF. The CDR3 DNA reads TGTGCCAGCAGCTTAGACGGGTCTAGCGGGAGTCTCGACAATGAGCAGTTCTTC.

The rearrangement joins TRBV5-4 to TRBJ2-7; D is unclear. Germline CDR1 SGHNT, CDR2 YYREEE (reference sequence). The CDR3 covers 15 residues. Trimming pared 4 bases from V and 3 bases from J, leaving 17 bases between. This chain's CDR3 is CASSLDPGSFYEQYF. The CDR3 DNA follows: TGTGCCAGCAGCCTGGACCCGGGCAGTTTCTACGAGCAGTACTTC.

This chain links TRBV7-9 with TRBJ1-6; no firm D call. V was cut by 5 bases and J by 3 bases, with 14 bases left in between. Germline assignment: CDR1 SEHNR and CDR2 FQNEAQ (reference sequence). This CDR3 spans 16 amino acids. Written as DNA, the CDR3 is TGTGCCAGCAGCCCGAGACAAGCTGGCTATAATTCACCCCTCCACTTT. It translates to CASSPRQAGYNSPLHF.

This chain links TRBV11-2 with TRBJ1-3; D uncertain. CDR1 and CDR2 (germline): SGHAT, FQNNGV. The CDR3 extends over 14 amino acids. Trimming cost V 3 bases and J 0 bases, with 6 bases left between them. CDR3 loop: CASSLSHSGNTIYF. CDR3 bases: TGTGCCAGCAGCTTGTCTCACTCTGGAAACACCATATATTTT.

This chain connects TRBV6-5 to TRBJ1-3; D gene uncertain. The CDR3 sequence is 16 residues long. The germline V and J ends were trimmed by 0 bases and 0 bases, with 9 bases remaining between them. CDR1 and CDR2 from the germline V gene are MNHEY and SVGAGI. CDR3 coding DNA: TGTGCCAGCAGTTACTCGACAACAAACTCTGGAAACACCATATATTTT. Encoded protein: CASSYSTTNSGNTIYF.

V gene TRBV6-2 or TRBV6-3 combines with J gene TRBJ2-2; the match to TRBD2 covers 11 bases. The CDR3 is made up of 17 amino acids. The germline CDR1 and CDR2 sequences are MNHEY and SVGEGT. With V trimmed by 2 bases and J by 2 bases, 4 bases remained unmatched. CDR3 coding DNA: TGTGCCAGCAGTTACCCGGGACTAGCGGTTAACACCGGGGAGCTGTTTTTT. It specifies CASSYPGLAVNTGELFF.

This chain uses TRBV5-1 with TRBJ2-1, with TRBD2 matching 11 bases. The CDR3 runs to 16 residues. The germline gives CDR1 SGHRS, CDR2 YFSETQ. V trimming: 1 base; J trimming: 9 bases; junction bases outside the gene matches: 9. CDR3 in DNA: TGCGCCAGCAGCTTGATAGCCGGGACTAGCGGCCGTGAGCAGTTCTTC. Protein sequence: CASSLIAGTSGREQFF.

The CDR3, as DNA: TGTGCCAGCAGTTTAGAACACGGTTTCGGGGGGAGCACAGATACGCAGTATTTT. Amino acids: CASSLEHGFGGSTDTQYF. The chain employs TRBV28 and TRBJ2-3; 7 nucleotides line up with TRBD2. Trimming cost V 2 bases and J 0 bases; bases outside gene matches: 11. The CDR3 consists of 18 residues. CDR1 is MDHEN and CDR2 is SYDVKM in the germline V gene.

The chain employs TRBV5-6 and TRBJ2-7; 9 bases are a match to TRBD2. The CDR3 covers 17 residues. With 2 bases clipped from V and 0 bases from J, the junction kept 9 bases outside the gene matches. The germline V gene encodes CDR1 SGHDT and CDR2 YYEEEE. CDR3: CASSLLAGGRSSYEQYF. In DNA, the CDR3 is TGTGCCAGCAGCTTACTAGCGGGCGGGCGAAGCTCCTACGAGCAGTACTTC.

V gene TRBV27 combines with J gene TRBJ2-6; 8 nucleotides align to TRBD1. Germline V gives CDR1 MNHEY, CDR2 SMNVEV (reference sequence). This CDR3 is 16 amino acids long. J gave up 0 bases and V 7 bases, and 5 bases lay outside the gene matches. The CDR3 coding sequence is TGTGCCAGCACCCCAGGGGGCAACTCTGGGGCCAACGTCCTGACTTTC. This encodes CASTPGGNSGANVLTF.

This chain uses TRBV18 with TRBJ1-2, with no clear D. Germline V CDR1 and CDR2: KGHSH, LQKENI. V was shortened by 0 bases and J by 5 bases, with 10 bases between the two germline ends. The CDR3 extends over 14 amino acids. The CDR3 region is CASSPPNEGYGYTF. In DNA, the CDR3 is TGTGCCAGCTCACCACCGAATGAGGGTTATGGCTACACCTTC.

The chain employs TRBV15 and TRBJ2-7; the match to TRBD2 covers 8 bases. Trimming removed 1 base from V and 5 bases from J; junction bases left unmatched: 4. Germline V gene lookup returns CDR1 LNHNV and CDR2 YYDKDF (reference sequence). The CDR3 consists of 14 residues. The DNA for the CDR3 is TGTGCCACCAGCAGAGCGGGAGGGCTCCACGAGCAGTACTTC. Translating it yields CATSRAGGLHEQYF.

The chain joins TRBV27 to TRBJ2-7, with D possibly matching TRBD2 (5 bases). The germline CDR1 and CDR2 sequences are MNHEY and SMNVEV (reference sequence). This CDR3 has 13 amino acids. With 3 bases removed from V and 5 bases from J, the gap between germline ends came to 11 bases. The chain's CDR3 is CASSFGVSDEQYF. CDR3 bases: TGTGCCAGCAGTTTCGGGGTATCGGACGAGCAGTACTTC.

This chain connects TRBV2 to TRBJ1-4; tentative D call: TRBD1 (5 bases). The CDR3 spans 14 residues. Trimming stripped 4 bases from V and 8 bases from J, with 14 bases between. Per germline, CDR1 SNHLY and CDR2 FYNNEI. For the CDR3, the DNA is TGTGCCAGCAGTGTACGGGGCCGGCAAGAAAAACTGTTTTTT. The encoded protein is CASSVRGRQEKLFF.

The rearrangement links TRBV14 to TRBJ2-7; D is undetermined. CDR1 is SGHDN and CDR2 is FVKESK in the germline V gene. With 4 bases removed from V and 5 bases from J, the gap between germline ends came to 9 bases. CDR3 length: 12 amino acids. This chain's CDR3 is CASSLGVNEQYF. The CDR3 coding sequence is TGTGCCAGCAGCCTCGGTGTAAACGAGCAGTACTTC. Filled out from reference TRBV14 and TRBJ2-7, the complete variable domain reads EAGVTQFPSHSVIEKGQTVTLRCDPISGHDNLYWYRRVMGKEIKFLLHFVKESKQDESGMPNNRFLAERTGGTYSTLKVQPAELEDSGVYFCASSLGVNEQYFGPGTRLTVT.

The V and J genes are TRBV5-6 and TRBJ2-7, with unresolved D. The CDR3 contains 15 residues. The germline V gene has CDR1 SGHDT and CDR2 YYEEEE. Deletions cut 4 bases from V and 2 bases from J, with 16 bases between. This chain's CDR3 is CASSLIDRIPYEQYF. The CDR3 DNA reads as TGTGCCAGCAGCCTAATCGACCGAATCCCCTACGAGCAGTACTTC.

In nucleotides, the CDR3 is TGTGCCAGCAGTTTAAGAGGGACAAACTATGGCTACACCTTC. Residues: CASSLRGTNYGYTF. This chain connects TRBV28 to TRBJ1-2; TRBD1 is a possible D gene (6 bases). From germline, CDR1 is MDHEN and CDR2 SYDVKM. This CDR3 contains 14 residues. The ends were cut back, 2 bases at V and 2 bases at J, with 9 bases in the middle.

The chain uses TRBV28 and TRBJ1-2; 7 bases line up with TRBD1. CDR1 MDHEN and CDR2 SYDVKM come from the germline V gene. V lost 2 bases to trimming and J lost 1 base; unmatched junction nucleotides: 4. CDR3 length: 15 amino acids. The DNA for the CDR3 is TGTGCCAGCAGTTTAGGGACAGCCAATAACTATGGCTACACCTTC. Its translation is CASSLGTANNYGYTF.

This chain uses TRBV27 with TRBJ2-7; weak D call: TRBD1 (5 bases). The CDR3 is 15 amino acids. Germline CDR1 is MNHEY and CDR2 is SMNVEV (reference sequence). Trimming removed 6 bases at V and 7 bases at J, with 22 bases between. CDR3 in amino acids: CASRLFTVRVWEQYF. In nucleotides, the CDR3 is TGTGCCAGCAGGCTTTTTACGGTCAGGGTTTGGGAGCAGTACTTC.

The CDR3 spells CASSLVIWGLEETQYF. Written as DNA, the CDR3 is TGTGCCAGCAGCTTAGTAATTTGGGGCCTTGAAGAGACCCAGTACTTC. This chain joins TRBV11-3 and TRBJ2-5; the D gene is possibly TRBD1 (5 bases). Between the trimmed V and J ends, which lost 1 base and 3 bases, there was a span of 15 bases. This CDR3 region has 16 residues. Germline CDR1 and CDR2: SGHNT and YENEEA.

V and J are TRBV28 and TRBJ2-5; 7 bases are a match to TRBD1. The V gene end was trimmed by 5 bases and the J gene end by 7 bases; junction bases not matched to a gene: 16. Germline assignment: CDR1 MDHEN and CDR2 SYDVKM. The CDR3 totals 16 residues. This CDR3 is CASSDATGDLKGTQYF. The CDR3, as DNA: TGTGCCAGCAGTGATGCCACAGGGGACCTAAAAGGGACCCAGTACTTC. Drawing the rest from reference TRBV28 and TRBJ2-5, the complete variable domain is DVKVTQSSRYLVKRTGEKVFLECVQDMDHENMFWYRQDPGLGLRLIYFSYDVKMKEKGDIPEGYSVSREKKERFSLILESASTNQTSMYLCASSDATGDLKGTQYFGPGTRLLVL.